These 2 T cell receptor beta chains came from one sample sequenced in a study of response to subunit inactivated influenza vaccine. TCRdb reprocessed the RT-PCR reads with MiXCR, giving one entry per CDR3 protein. The profile shows 530,000 or so distinct CDR3 sequences, roughly 27% of them singletons. The specimen comprised CD4+ T cells sorted from PBMCs, sampled more than 4 days after vaccination. The receptor source for this set is a man over 45 who received an inactivated influenza vaccine.

The J gene is TRBJ2-2, the V gene TRBV29-1, with D possibly called TRBD1 or TRBD2 (5 bases each). This CDR3 is built from 15 residues. Trimming took 3 bases from V and 7 from J, leaving 18 bases between them. Germline CDR1 SQVTM, CDR2 ANQGSEA. The DNA for the CDR3 is TGCAGCGTTGAGGTCGGGGCTTTAGGGCACGGGGAGCTGTTTTTT. Protein: CSVEVGALGHGELFF.

This chain joins TRBV15 and TRBJ2-7; 13 nucleotides align to TRBD2. The CDR3 runs 16 residues. Germline V gene sequence: CDR1 LNHNV, CDR2 YYDKDF (reference sequence). V lost 1 base and J lost 3; bases outside the gene matches: 3. The CDR3 loop reads CATSRGGTSGDYEQYF. For the CDR3, the DNA is TGTGCCACCAGCAGAGGGGGGACTAGCGGGGACTACGAGCAGTACTTC.